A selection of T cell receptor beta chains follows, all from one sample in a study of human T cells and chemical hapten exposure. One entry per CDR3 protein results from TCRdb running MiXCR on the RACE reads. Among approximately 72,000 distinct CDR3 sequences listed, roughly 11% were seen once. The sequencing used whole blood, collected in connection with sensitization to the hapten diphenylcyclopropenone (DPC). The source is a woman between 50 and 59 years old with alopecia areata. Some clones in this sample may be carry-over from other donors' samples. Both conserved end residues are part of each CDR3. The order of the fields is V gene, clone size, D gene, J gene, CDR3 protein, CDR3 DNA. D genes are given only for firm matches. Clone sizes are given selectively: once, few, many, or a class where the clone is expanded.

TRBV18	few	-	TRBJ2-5	CASSPFSQETQYF	TGTGCCAGCTCACCTTTCAGCCAAGAGACCCAGTACTTC
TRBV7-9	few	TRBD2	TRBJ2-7	CASSPRGGNYEQYF	TGTGCCAGCAGCCCCCGGGGAGGGAACTACGAGCAGTACTTC
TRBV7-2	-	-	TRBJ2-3	CASSFDPYPGDTQYF	TGTGCCAGCAGTTTCGACCCTTACCCGGGAGATACGCAGTATTTT
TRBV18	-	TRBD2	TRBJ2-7	CASSPPSGGHTYEQYF	TGTGCCAGCTCACCACCGAGCGGGGGGCATACCTACGAGCAGTACTTC
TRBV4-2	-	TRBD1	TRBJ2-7	CASSQAGTGGSEQYF	TGTGCCAGCAGCCAAGCCGGGACAGGGGGCAGTGAGCAGTACTTC
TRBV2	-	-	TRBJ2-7	CASSEAMGGEQYF	TGTGCCAGCAGTGAAGCGATGGGGGGCGAGCAGTACTTC
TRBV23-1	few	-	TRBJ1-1	CARGGMNTEAFF	TGCGCCAGAGGCGGTATGAACACTGAAGCTTTCTTT
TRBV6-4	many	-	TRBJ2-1	CASSDRLRWDEQFF	TGTGCCAGCAGTGACAGGTTGCGCTGGGATGAGCAGTTCTTC
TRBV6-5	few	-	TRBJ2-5	CASSSNLETQYF	TGTGCCAGCAGTTCTAACTTAGAGACCCAGTACTTC
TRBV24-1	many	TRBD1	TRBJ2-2	CATSELPSTGKNTGELFF	TGTGCCACCAGTGAACTACCCTCGACAGGGAAGAACACCGGGGAGCTGTTTTTT
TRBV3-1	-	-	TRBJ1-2	CASSQAAYGYTF	TGTGCCAGCAGCCAAGCGGCCTATGGCTACACCTTC
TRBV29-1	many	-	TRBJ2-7	CSADLGGYEQYF	TGCAGCGCCGACCTAGGGGGCTACGAGCAGTACTTC
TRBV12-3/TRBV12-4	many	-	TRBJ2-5	CASSRQEPGGTQYF	TGTGCCAGCAGTCGACAGGAGCCCGGTGGGACCCAGTACTTC
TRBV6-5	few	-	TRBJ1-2	CASSYSGGREYGYTF	TGTGCCAGCAGTTACTCGGGGGGCAGGGAGTATGGCTACACCTTC
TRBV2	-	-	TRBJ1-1	CASSVFNTEAFF	TGTGCCAGCAGCGTATTTAACACTGAAGCTTTCTTT
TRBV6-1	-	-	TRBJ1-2	CASTMTLLSDYGYTF	TGTGCCAGCACTATGACGCTTCTCTCGGACTATGGCTACACCTTC
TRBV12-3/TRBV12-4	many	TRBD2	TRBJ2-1	CASSGTSGSYNEQFF	TGTGCCAGCAGTGGTACTAGCGGGAGTTACAATGAGCAGTTCTTC
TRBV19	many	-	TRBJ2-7	CASSKGPQGGRNEQYF	TGTGCCAGTAGTAAAGGTCCCCAAGGGGGGAGAAACGAGCAGTACTTC
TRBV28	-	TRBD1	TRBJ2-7	CASSTWTGGCHF	TGTGCCAGCAGCACTTGGACAGGGGGCTGTCACTTC
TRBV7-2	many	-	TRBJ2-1	CASSPVNNEQFF	TGTGCCAGCAGCCCGGTTAACAATGAGCAGTTCTTC
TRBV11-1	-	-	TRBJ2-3	CASSFQSARDTQYF	TGTGCCAGCAGCTTCCAGTCGGCCCGCGATACGCAGTATTTT
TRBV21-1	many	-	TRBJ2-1	CASSKDPLGGRWNEQFF	TGTGCCAGCAGCAAAGACCCATTAGGCGGGAGATGGAATGAGCAGTTCTTC
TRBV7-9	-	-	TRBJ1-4	CASSLGTAGDEKLFF	TGTGCCAGCAGCTTAGGGACGGCGGGGGATGAAAAACTGTTTTTT
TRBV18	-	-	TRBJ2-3	CASSSGHTDTQYF	TGTGCCAGCTCGTCAGGACACACAGATACGCAGTATTTT
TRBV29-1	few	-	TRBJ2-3	CSVAPQQGDTQYF	TGCAGCGTTGCGCCCCAACAGGGAGATACGCAGTATTTT
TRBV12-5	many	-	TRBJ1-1	CASGPNEYTEAFF	TGTGCTAGTGGCCCCAACGAGTACACTGAAGCTTTCTTT
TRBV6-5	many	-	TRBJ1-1	CASSYSEGDTEAFF	TGTGCCAGCAGTTATTCGGAGGGCGACACTGAAGCTTTCTTT
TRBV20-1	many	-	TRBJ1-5	CSATHWKDSNQPQHF	TGCAGTGCTACTCATTGGAAGGATAGCAATCAGCCCCAGCATTTT
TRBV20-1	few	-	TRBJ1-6	CSGRVYNSPLHF	TGCAGTGGCAGGGTCTATAATTCACCCCTCCACTTT
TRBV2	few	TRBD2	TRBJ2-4	CASSERYGGGLAKNIQYF	TGTGCCAGCAGTGAAAGATATGGCGGGGGGCTAGCCAAAAACATTCAGTACTTC
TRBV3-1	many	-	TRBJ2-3	CASSQGGDTQYF	TGTGCCAGCAGCCAAGGGGGAGATACGCAGTATTTT
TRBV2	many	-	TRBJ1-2	CASSERGYTF	TGTGCCAGCAGTGAACGCGGCTACACCTTC
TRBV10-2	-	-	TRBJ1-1	CACSRGRGDKAFF	TGCGCTTGCTCGCGGGGGCGAGGGGATAAAGCTTTCTTT